Below are 27 T cell receptor beta chains sequenced from a single sample in a study of human T cells and chemical hapten exposure. Time point of the sample: patch test 3, about 24 weeks after DPC sensitization. Indicated treatment: therapeutic diphenylcyclopropenone sensitization with weekly scalp DPC. One entry per CDR3 protein results from TCRdb running MiXCR on the RACE reads. The data show about 64,000 distinct CDR3 sequences, with about 11% seen just once and roughly 2.3% held by the top ten. Sequencing used whole blood, obtained in connection with sensitization to the hapten diphenylcyclopropenone (DPC). These receptors were taken from a woman aged 25 to 45 with alopecia areata. Some clones in this sample may be carry-over from other donors' samples.

The chain joins TRBV20-1 to TRBJ2-5; D gene ambiguous. Germline V CDR1 and CDR2: DFQATT, SNEGSKA (reference sequence). This CDR3 is built from 13 residues. The V end was cut by 5 bases, the J end by 0 bases, with 10 bases between. CDR3 sequence (DNA): TGCAGTGCTGACAATGCGGACCAAGAGACCCAGTACTTC. Residues: CSADNADQETQYF.

Ten or more counts support this clonotype. The V gene is TRBV4-1, the J gene TRBJ2-1; D unclear. The V end lost 0 bases, the J end lost 6 bases, and 9 bases lay between the germline ends. The CDR3 sequence is 14 residues long. Per the germline V gene, CDR1 is MGHRA and CDR2 is YSYEKL. The CDR3 loop reads CASSQELGSNEQFF. The CDR3 nucleotides are TGCGCCAGCAGCCAAGAATTGGGCAGCAATGAGCAGTTCTTC.

This clonotype came up many times. The chain couples TRBV4-1 to TRBJ1-4; 9 bases agree with TRBD1. Unmatched junction bases numbered 1, after V lost 0 bases and J lost 2 bases. This CDR3 contains 16 residues. In germline, CDR1 is MGHRA, CDR2 YSYEKL. The CDR3 DNA follows: TGCGCCAGCAGCCAAGATGGGACAGGGACTAATGAAAAACTGTTTTTT. It specifies CASSQDGTGTNEKLFF.

The J gene is TRBJ2-2, the V gene TRBV7-2; 8 bases are a match to TRBD2. Per germline, CDR1 SGHTA and CDR2 FQGNSA. The V segment lost 10 bases and the J segment 5 bases; nucleotides outside the gene matches: 6. This CDR3 is built from 13 residues. The CDR3 DNA reads as TGTGCCAAGAAAGCGGGAGCTACCGGGGAGCTGTTTTTT. This translates into CAKKAGATGELFF.

This clonotype appeared many times. This chain uses TRBV2 with TRBJ2-3, with a weak D call TRBD2 (6 bases). This CDR3 contains 14 residues. Trimming removed 6 bases from V and 0 bases from J, with 10 bases in between. Germline assignment: CDR1 SNHLY and CDR2 FYNNEI. The CDR3 coding sequence is TGTGCCAGCAGCGCGGGACTTAGCACAGATACGCAGTATTTT. Its translation: CASSAGLSTDTQYF.

The chain has TRBV12-3 or TRBV12-4 and TRBJ2-5; 9 bases agree with TRBD1. CDR3 length: 14 residues. The V gene end was trimmed by 6 bases and the J gene end by 4 bases; junction bases not matched to a gene: 6. The CDR3 here is CASRDTGGAETQYF. Written as DNA, the CDR3 is TGTGCCAGCAGGGATACAGGGGGCGCAGAGACCCAGTACTTC.

This clonotype appeared many times. The rearrangement joins TRBV4-3 to TRBJ2-5; a weak D match, TRBD1 (5 bases). This CDR3 region has 14 residues. V shed 1 base and J shed 7 bases, with 13 bases lying between them. Per germline, CDR1 LGHNA and CDR2 YSLEER. CDR3 bases: TGCGCCAGCAGCCAAGGAGTCCACCAGGGGACCCAGTACTTC. It is translated as CASSQGVHQGTQYF.

The chain couples TRBV29-1 to TRBJ1-1; D not certain. Trimming took 5 bases from V and 6 from J, leaving 7 bases between them. CDR3 size: 10 residues. Germline assignment: CDR1 SQVTM and CDR2 ANQGSEA. The CDR3 loop reads CSVSHSEAFF. The CDR3 region has the DNA TGCAGCGTTTCCCACTCTGAAGCTTTCTTT.

This clonotype was found many times. CDR3 coding DNA: TGCGCCAGCAGCCAAGAGGGAGGGGTAGGGTATGGCTACACCTTC. Translation gives CASSQEGGVGYGYTF. The chain has TRBV4-1 and TRBJ1-2; possible D gene TRBD1, 5 bases. The CDR3 length is 15 residues. Germline CDR1 MGHRA, CDR2 YSYEKL. Trimming removed 0 bases at V and 5 bases at J, with 13 bases between.

This clonotype was seen repeatedly, ten times or more. The chain links TRBV6-1 to TRBJ2-7; D unclear. V was clipped by 6 bases and J by 7 bases, with 19 bases between them. The germline V gene encodes CDR1 MNHNS and CDR2 SASEGT. The CDR3 sequence is 14 residues long. The CDR3 DNA sequence: TGTGCCAGCAGGGCTTCCGGCCTCCCGGAAGAGCAGTACTTC. Translated: CASRASGLPEEQYF.

A word on this clonotype: This may be a read error, as it is one base from a much larger clone. The CDR3 sequence is CASSGNYGYTF. The CDR3 nucleotides read TGTGCCAGCAGCGGAAACTATGGCTACACCTTC. The gene calls are TRBV9 and TRBJ1-2; D unclear. This CDR3 is 11 amino acids long. Trimming stripped 3 bases from V and 2 bases from J, with 2 bases between. The germline V gene has CDR1 SGDLS and CDR2 YYNGEE.

The rearrangement links TRBV29-1 to TRBJ1-1, with a possible D match to TRBD1 (6 bases). V lost 5 bases to trimming and J lost 10 bases, with 17 bases between them. The germline V gene has CDR1 SQVTM and CDR2 ANQGSEA. This CDR3 comprises 12 residues. The CDR3 DNA follows: TGCAGCGTTTCATTCGGGGGCGAAGGAGCTTTCTTT. Protein: CSVSFGGEGAFF.

This chain links TRBV11-2 with TRBJ1-5; a weak D match, TRBD1 (6 bases). This CDR3 spans 16 amino acids. The germline V gene encodes CDR1 SGHAT and CDR2 FQNNGV. With 1 base removed from V and 3 bases from J, the gap between germline ends came to 13 bases. Here the CDR3 DNA reads TGTGCCAGCAGCTTAGGGCCGGGGACACTCAATCAGCCCCAGCATTTT. Protein: CASSLGPGTLNQPQHF.

This clonotype came up many times. V is TRBV9 and J is TRBJ1-6, with D tentatively TRBD1 (5 bases). This CDR3 spans 14 amino acids. In germline, CDR1 is SGDLS, CDR2 YYNGEE. V lost 6 bases and J 5 bases, leaving 12 bases between the germline ends. CDR3 in amino acids: CASNLQGDNSPLHF. The DNA of the CDR3 is TGTGCCAGCAACTTGCAGGGAGATAATTCACCCCTCCACTTT.

This clonotype has more than one count but fewer than ten. This chain connects TRBV12-3 or TRBV12-4 to TRBJ2-7; 7 bases fit TRBD1. This CDR3 contains 12 residues. With V trimmed by 6 bases and J by 3 bases, 2 bases remained unmatched. The CDR3 nucleotides read TGTGCCAGCAGCCGACAGGGCTACGAGCAGTACTTC. Translation: CASSRQGYEQYF.

The sample holds many counts of this clonotype. The CDR3 DNA follows: TGTGCCAGCAGTTTAGGGCAGGATTCACCCCTCCACTTT. It translates to CASSLGQDSPLHF. The chain links TRBV12-3 or TRBV12-4 to TRBJ1-6; D is unclear. There are 13 residues in the CDR3. V shed 1 base and J shed 8 bases, with 6 bases lying between them.

The chain combines TRBV7-8 with TRBJ2-5, with TRBD1 identical over 10 bases. The CDR3 spans 15 residues. With V trimmed by 4 bases and J by 2 bases, 4 bases remained unmatched. Germline CDR1 SGHVS, CDR2 FQNEAQ. The CDR3 DNA is TGTGCCAGCAGCTCACCGGGACAGGGGCAAGAGACCCAGTACTTC. It encodes CASSSPGQGQETQYF.

This clonotype was seen more than once but under ten times. The gene calls are TRBV5-1 and TRBJ1-2; TRBD1 matches 9 bases. Germline CDR1 and CDR2: SGHRS and YFSETQ. The CDR3 extends over 14 amino acids. With V trimmed by 6 bases and J by 4 bases, 7 bases remained unmatched. DNA for the CDR3: TGCGCCAGCACCTCTACAGGGGGCGTCTATGGCTACACCTTC. Translated: CASTSTGGVYGYTF.

Ten or more counts support this clonotype. The rearrangement uses TRBV6-5 and TRBJ2-5, with 9 positions matching TRBD2. Looked up from germline, CDR1 is MNHEY and CDR2 is SVGAGI. This CDR3 is 16 amino acids long. Losses at the gene ends were 0 bases for V and 4 bases for J; bases not matched to a gene: 6. CDR3 sequence reads: CASSYSRGGAGETQYF. The CDR3 bases are TGTGCCAGCAGTTACTCCCGCGGGGGGGCCGGAGAGACCCAGTACTTC.

This clonotype has at least ten counts. This rearrangement joins TRBV6-1 to TRBJ1-1, with a possible D match to TRBD1 (6 bases). The germline gives CDR1 MNHNS, CDR2 SASEGT. CDR3 size: 14 residues. Trimming removed 2 bases at V and 4 bases at J, with 11 bases between. The CDR3 bases are TGTGCCAGCAGTGAAACAGGGAAACTCACTGAAGCTTTCTTT. Translation gives CASSETGKLTEAFF.

This clonotype has just a few counts. The chain is built from TRBV5-6 and TRBJ2-7, with 10 nucleotides matching TRBD1. V lost 4 bases and J lost 5; bases outside the gene matches: 3. CDR1 and CDR2 (germline): SGHDT, YYEEEE. This CDR3 comprises 13 residues. The CDR3 bases are TGTGCCAGCAGCGTGACAGGGGGCAACGAGCAGTACTTC. Translated: CASSVTGGNEQYF.

CDR3 region: CAWSGLAGYNEQFF. DNA of the CDR3: TGTGCCTGGAGTGGACTAGCGGGATACAATGAGCAGTTCTTC. V gene TRBV30 combines with J gene TRBJ2-1; TRBD2 aligns across 11 bases. The CDR3 is made up of 14 amino acids. Unmatched junction bases numbered 0, after V lost 1 base and J lost 4 bases. Germline CDR1 GTSNPN, CDR2 SVGIG (reference sequence).

This clonotype was found a few times. The rearrangement joins TRBV20-1 to TRBJ1-6; D is possibly TRBD1 (5 bases). The CDR3 totals 15 residues. Looked up from germline, CDR1 is DFQATT and CDR2 is SNEGSKA (reference sequence). V was cut by 3 bases and J by 7 bases, with 16 bases left in between. Here the CDR3 DNA reads TGCAGTGCTAGGGTATACGGGGCAGGGAATTCACCCCTCCACTTT. Its translation: CSARVYGAGNSPLHF.

This chain uses TRBV10-3 with TRBJ2-2; a weak D match, TRBD2 (6 bases). Germline loops: CDR1 ENHRY, CDR2 SYGVKD. The CDR3 loop spans 16 amino acids. The ends were cut back, 4 bases at V and 2 bases at J, with 14 bases in the middle. CDR3 protein: CAISGLGVTNTGELFF. For the CDR3, the DNA is TGTGCCATCAGTGGACTAGGAGTGACAAACACCGGGGAGCTGTTTTTT.

The sample holds many counts of this clonotype. The V gene is TRBV3-1, the J gene TRBJ1-1; tentatively, D is TRBD1 (5 bases). The CDR3 sequence is 12 residues long. The V end lost 7 bases, the J end lost 8 bases, and 14 bases lay between the germline ends. The germline V gene encodes CDR1 LGHDT and CDR2 YNNKEL (reference sequence). In DNA form, the CDR3 reads TGTGCCAGCACCCCCGGGGGGTTGGAAGCTTTCTTT. This encodes CASTPGGLEAFF. The full variable domain, completed using reference TRBV3-1 and TRBJ1-1, is DTAVSQTPKYLVTQMGNDKSIKCEQNLGHDTMYWYKQDSKKFLKIMFSYNNKELIINETVPNRFSPKSPDKAHLNLHINSLELGDSAVYFCASTPGGLEAFFGQGTRLTVV.

This clonotype was counted a few times. J is TRBJ2-1 and V is TRBV7-2; possible D gene TRBD1, 6 bases. Germline values: CDR1 SGHTA, CDR2 FQGNSA. The CDR3 spans 16 residues. V dropped 4 bases and J dropped 8 bases, with 21 bases sitting between them. The DNA for the CDR3 is TGTGCCAGCAGCTCCCCCAGGGGCGGCCGGCGGGATGAGCAGTTCTTC. Protein: CASSSPRGGRRDEQFF.

The chain has TRBV6-6 and TRBJ1-1, with 9 positions matching TRBD1. The CDR3 sequence is 17 residues long. Unmatched junction bases numbered 12, after V lost 7 bases and J lost 0 bases. Looked up from germline, CDR1 is MNHNY and CDR2 is SVGAGI (reference sequence). Here the CDR3 reads CASNDRTGGGMNTEAFF. CDR3 DNA sequence: TGTGCCAGCAACGACCGCACAGGGGGCGGCATGAACACTGAAGCTTTCTTT.